These T cell receptor beta chains were read from a single sample in a study of cytomegalovirus exposure and HLA in healthy donors. Sequencing used immunoSEQ multiplex PCR; TCRdb keeps in-frame clones, though not all of them. The table has some 70,000 clones, roughly 68% seen once. What was sequenced was PBMCs. These receptors came from a woman aged 50 to 65 in good health and CMV-seronegative. CDR3s include the opening cysteine and the closing phenylalanine or tryptophan. D genes are given only for firm matches. Some rows have no size entry. The others give once, few or many, or a class for an expanded clone.

J	D	size	V	length	CDR3	DNA
TRBJ2-5	.	.	TRBV5-4	14	CASSLDSQSETQYF	TGTGCCAGCAGCTTGGATAGTCAATCGGAGACCCAGTACTTC
TRBJ1-1	.	.	TRBV6-4	18	CASSDPDGGLTMNTEAFF	TGTGCCAGCAGTGACCCCGACGGGGGACTGACCATGAACACTGAAGCTTTCTTT
TRBJ1-2	TRBD1	few	TRBV28	13	CASSLGTAYGYTF	TGTGCCAGCAGTTTGGGGACAGCCTATGGCTACACCTTC
TRBJ2-1	TRBD2	.	TRBV14	16	CASSQGGGYSYNEQFF	TGTGCCAGCAGCCAAGGGGGGGGTTACTCCTACAATGAGCAGTTCTTC
TRBJ2-7	TRBD2	few	TRBV11-3	14	CASSLGLAGGEQYF	TGTGCCAGCAGCTTAGGACTAGCGGGAGGCGAGCAGTACTTC
TRBJ1-1	TRBD1	.	TRBV18	15	CASSPGIGTGDEAFF	TGTGCCAGCTCACCCGGGATCGGGACAGGAGATGAAGCTTTCTTT
TRBJ2-2	.	.	TRBV5-8	14	CASSLAPGTGELFF	TGTGCCAGCAGCTTGGCCCCAGGCACCGGGGAGCTGTTTTTT
TRBJ1-5	TRBD1	.	TRBV28	17	CASRSRDSLYSNQPQHF	TGTGCCAGCAGAAGCCGGGACAGCCTTTATAGCAATCAGCCCCAGCATTTT
TRBJ1-5	.	.	TRBV15	15	CATSSDGASNQPQHF	TGTGCCACCAGCAGCGACGGAGCTAGCAATCAGCCCCAGCATTTT
TRBJ1-5	TRBD1	.	TRBV28	14	CASPNRGCNQPQHF	TGTGCCAGCCCCAACAGGGGGTGCAATCAGCCCCAGCATTTT
TRBJ2-1	TRBD2	.	TRBV10-1	13	CASSLGGENEQFF	TGCGCCAGCAGCTTGGGAGGGGAAAATGAGCAGTTCTTC
TRBJ2-1	TRBD2	.	TRBV10-3	15	CAISRLAGVLNEQFF	TGTGCCATCAGCAGACTAGCGGGAGTGCTAAATGAGCAGTTCTTC
TRBJ1-4	TRBD1	.	TRBV19	14	CASSNRDSVGKLFF	TGTGCCAGTAGTAACCGGGACAGTGTCGGAAAACTGTTTTTT
TRBJ2-7	TRBD1	.	TRBV9	13	CASSVGTGVEQYF	TGTGCCAGCAGCGTAGGGACAGGGGTCGAGCAGTACTTC
TRBJ1-3	TRBD1	.	TRBV5-6	16	CASSLEGALSGNTIYF	TGTGCCAGCAGCTTGGAGGGGGCCCTCTCTGGAAACACCATATATTTT